The rows below give T cell receptor beta chains drawn from one sample of a study of regulatory T cells in long-lasting Graves disease. A single record per CDR3 protein comes from TCRdb applying MiXCR to the multiplex PCR reads. This sample carries about 450,000 distinct CDR3 sequences, 20% to 30% of them seen once, and the ten largest clones take approximately 26%. Here the sequenced sample was peripheral blood mononuclear cells (PBMCs), taken when the disease was refractory, from a patient treated with antithyroid drugs. All receptors come from a female donor with Graves disease. Each CDR3 is given with its conserved first and last residue. D genes are given only for firm matches. Size values are once, few and many counts, or a class for expanded clones, and some rows have none.

abundance | d_gene | j_gene | v_gene | CDR3nt | CDR3aa
many | NA | TRBJ1-4 | TRBV2 | TGTGCCAGCAGTGAATTACGGGATCGGGAAAAACTGTTTTTT | CASSELRDREKLFF
NA | NA | TRBJ1-4 | TRBV6-2/TRBV6-3 | TGTGCCAGCAGACGTACTCGGGGCACTCACGAAAAACTGTTTTTT | CASRRTRGTHEKLFF
NA | NA | TRBJ1-1 | TRBV19 | TGTGCCAGTAGTATAGGGCCGAACACTGAAGCTTTCTTT | CASSIGPNTEAFF
many | NA | TRBJ2-5 | TRBV7-9 | TGTGCCAGCAGCTTAAATGGCGGCCAAGAGACCCAGTACTTC | CASSLNGGQETQYF
NA | NA | TRBJ2-7 | TRBV6-1 | TGTGCCAGCCGAATCCCTTACTCTCTTGGAAGGAACGAGCAGTACTTC | CASRIPYSLGRNEQYF
NA | TRBD1 | TRBJ2-7 | TRBV5-1 | TGCGCCAGCAGCTTTATGACAGGGACCGAGCAGTACTTC | CASSFMTGTEQYF
NA | NA | TRBJ1-5 | TRBV28 | TGTGCCAGCACCCCCGGACAAGGGAGAGGGATCAATCAGCCCCAGCATTTT | CASTPGQGRGINQPQHF
few | NA | TRBJ2-6 | TRBV25-1 | TGTGCCAGCAGTGAAGAGCAGACGGGTACTAGCTCTGGGGCCAACGTCCTGACTTTC | CASSEEQTGTSSGANVLTF
many | NA | TRBJ1-3 | TRBV2 | TGTGCCAGCAGGGACAATAGCGGAAACACCATATATTTT | CASRDNSGNTIYF
NA | NA | TRBJ1-2 | TRBV5-6 | TGTGCCAGCAGCTCCAGCTCTAGGGGTTCTGGCTACACCTTC | CASSSSSRGSGYTF
NA | NA | TRBJ1-1 | TRBV19 | TGTGCCAGTAGTATTAGTCGGACCACTGAAGCTTTCTTT | CASSISRTTEAFF
NA | TRBD1 | TRBJ2-7 | TRBV7-9 | TGTGCCAGCAGCAAAACGCCGGGACAGGGATTCTACGAGCAGTACTTC | CASSKTPGQGFYEQYF
NA | NA | TRBJ1-2 | TRBV3-1 | TGTGCCAGCAACCAAGCCGGGCGGGGGGCATATGGCTACACCTTC | CASNQAGRGAYGYTF
NA | TRBD1 | TRBJ1-1 | TRBV7-9 | TGTGCCAGCAGCTCAGGACAGGCCCCACTTGAAGCTTTCTTT | CASSSGQAPLEAFF
NA | NA | TRBJ2-4 | TRBV11-2 | TGTGCCAGCAGCCCCGGGACTCTGGCCAAAAACATTCAGTACTTC | CASSPGTLAKNIQYF
few | NA | TRBJ2-5 | TRBV5-4 | TGTGCCAGCAGCATAGGGACCACCTCCCAAGAGACCCAGTACTTC | CASSIGTTSQETQYF
NA | NA | TRBJ2-7 | TRBV7-9 | TGTGCCAGCAGCCATGCCCCGGGGGCCTCCTACGAGCAGTACTTC | CASSHAPGASYEQYF
NA | NA | TRBJ2-7 | TRBV27 | TGTGCCAGCAGGGGGACCCTCTACGAGCAGTACTTC | CASRGTLYEQYF
many | NA | TRBJ1-2 | TRBV5-1 | TGCGCCAGCAGCTTGAGCAGGGGAGGTTTGTGGACCGGCTACACCTTC | CASSLSRGGLWTGYTF
many | TRBD1 | TRBJ2-5 | TRBV28 | TGTGCCAGTAGGGACAGGGTGGAGACCCAGTACTTC | CASRDRVETQYF
few | TRBD1 | TRBJ1-1 | TRBV12-3/TRBV12-4 | TGTGCCAGCAGTGCCGGGACAGGGACCGAAGCTTTCTTT | CASSAGTGTEAFF
few | NA | TRBJ2-2 | TRBV6-2/TRBV6-3 | TGTGCCAGCAGTTACTCGAAGGGGACGGTGAACACCGGGGAGCTGTTTTTT | CASSYSKGTVNTGELFF
NA | TRBD1 | TRBJ2-5 | TRBV10-3 | TGTGCCATCAGTGCCGGGACAGAAGAGACCCAGTACTTC | CAISAGTEETQYF
NA | TRBD1 | TRBJ2-5 | TRBV29-1 | TGCAGCGCTTGCTGGGACAGGGGGCATTCCTTTTGGGAGACCCAGTACTTC | CSACWDRGHSFWETQYF
many | NA | TRBJ2-7 | TRBV7-2 | TGTGCCAGCAGCTTAGTCAACCACGAGCAGTACTTC | CASSLVNHEQYF
NA | NA | TRBJ1-4 | TRBV6-1 | TGTGCCAGCAAGACGGGGGTAACTAATGAAAAACTGTTTTTT | CASKTGVTNEKLFF